This T cell receptor (beta chain) was observed in a study of shared clonotypes between healthy human individuals. Broader study findings: Generation probabilities were higher for clonotypes shared across all four sorted-subset donors than for unshared ones. Clonotype sharing among the donors was expected to vary with sequencing depth. Incomplete sequencing of sorted subsets was indicated by rarefaction despite large depth.

Libraries were prepared by immunoSEQ multiplex PCR; TCRdb keeps only in-frame clonotypes and omits some of them. The table includes about 680,000 clones, 92% detected once. Terminally differentiated effector memory CD45RA+ cells were excluded by CCR7 positive selection of CD45RO-negative cells. Comments on this clone: Its target is unknown.

The sample taken for sequencing was naive CD8+ T cells sorted from blood. This clonotype was obtained from a man aged 25-40 years in good health.

CDR3 residues: CASSFTGETDTQYF. The CDR3 DNA reads TGTGCCAGCAGCTTCACAGGGGAGACAGATACGCAGTATTTT. V is TRBV7-4 and J is TRBJ2-3; 7 bases line up with TRBD1. Germline CDR1 is SGHVT and CDR2 is SQSDAQ. V gave up 3 bases and J gave up 3 bases; unmatched junction bases: 3. This CDR3 spans 14 amino acids.